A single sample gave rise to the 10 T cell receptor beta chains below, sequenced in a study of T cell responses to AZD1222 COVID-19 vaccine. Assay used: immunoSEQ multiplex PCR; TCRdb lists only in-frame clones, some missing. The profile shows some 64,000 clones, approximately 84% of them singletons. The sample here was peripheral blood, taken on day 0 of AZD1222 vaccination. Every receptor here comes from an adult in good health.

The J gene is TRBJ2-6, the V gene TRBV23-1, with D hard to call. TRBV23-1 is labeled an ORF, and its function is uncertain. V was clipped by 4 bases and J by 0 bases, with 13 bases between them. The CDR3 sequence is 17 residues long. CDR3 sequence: CASSLGRALSGANVLTF. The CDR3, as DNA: TGCGCCAGCAGTCTCGGTCGTGCCCTCTCTGGGGCCAACGTCCTGACTTTC.

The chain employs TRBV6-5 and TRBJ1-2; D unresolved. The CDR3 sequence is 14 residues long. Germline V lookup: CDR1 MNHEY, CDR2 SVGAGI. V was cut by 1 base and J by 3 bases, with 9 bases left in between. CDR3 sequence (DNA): TGTGCCAGCAGTTACTTGGGCGAGGACTATGGCTACACCTTC. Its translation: CASSYLGEDYGYTF.

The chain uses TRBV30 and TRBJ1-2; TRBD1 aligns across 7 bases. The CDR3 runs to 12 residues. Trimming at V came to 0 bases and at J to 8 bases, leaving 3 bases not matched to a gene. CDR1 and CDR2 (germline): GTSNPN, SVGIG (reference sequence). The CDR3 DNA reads TGTGCCTGGAGTGTAGGGACAGACGGCTACACCTTC. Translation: CAWSVGTDGYTF.

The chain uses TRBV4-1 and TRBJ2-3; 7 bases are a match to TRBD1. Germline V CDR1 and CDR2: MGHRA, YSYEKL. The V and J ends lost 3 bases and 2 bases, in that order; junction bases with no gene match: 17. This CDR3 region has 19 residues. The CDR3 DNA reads TGCGCCAGCAGCCACCTTCCCACCCTTGACAGGGTAGCCACAGATACGCAGTATTTT. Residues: CASSHLPTLDRVATDTQYF.

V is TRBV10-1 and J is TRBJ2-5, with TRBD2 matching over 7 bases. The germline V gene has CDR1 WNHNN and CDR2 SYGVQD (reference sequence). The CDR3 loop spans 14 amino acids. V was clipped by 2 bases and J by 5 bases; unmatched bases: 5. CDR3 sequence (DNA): TGCGCCAGCAGTGAGGGGTACGGGAGGGAGACCCAGTACTTC. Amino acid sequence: CASSEGYGRETQYF.

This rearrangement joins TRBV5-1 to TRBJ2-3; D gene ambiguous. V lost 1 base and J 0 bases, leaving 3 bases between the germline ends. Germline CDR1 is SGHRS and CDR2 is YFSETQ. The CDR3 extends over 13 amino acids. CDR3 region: CASSLFSTDTQYF. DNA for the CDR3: TGCGCCAGCAGCTTGTTTAGCACAGATACGCAGTATTTT.

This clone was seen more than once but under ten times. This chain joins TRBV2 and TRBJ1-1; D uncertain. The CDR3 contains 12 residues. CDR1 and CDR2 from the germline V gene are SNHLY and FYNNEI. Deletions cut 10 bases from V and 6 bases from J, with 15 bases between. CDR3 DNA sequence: TGTGCCACCATCATGGCCAACCCTGAAGCTTTCTTT. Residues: CATIMANPEAFF. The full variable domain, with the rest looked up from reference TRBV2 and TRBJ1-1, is EPEVTQTPSHQVTQMGQEVILRCVPISNHLYFYWYRQILGQKVEFLVSFYNNEISEKSEIFDDQFSVERPDGSNFTLKIRSTKLEDSAMYFCATIMANPEAFFGQGTRLTVV.

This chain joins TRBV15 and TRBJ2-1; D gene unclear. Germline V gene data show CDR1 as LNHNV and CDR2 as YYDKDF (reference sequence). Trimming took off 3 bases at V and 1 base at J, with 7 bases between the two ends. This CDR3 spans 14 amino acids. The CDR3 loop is CATSRESSYNEQFF. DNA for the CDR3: TGTGCCACCAGCAGGGAGTCTTCCTACAATGAGCAGTTCTTC. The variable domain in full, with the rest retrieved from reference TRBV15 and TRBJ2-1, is DAMVIQNPRYQVTQFGKPVTLSCSQTLNHNVMYWYQQKSSQAPKLLFHYYDKDFNNEADTPDNFQSRRPNTSFCFLDIRSPGLGDTAMYLCATSRESSYNEQFFGPGTRLTVL.

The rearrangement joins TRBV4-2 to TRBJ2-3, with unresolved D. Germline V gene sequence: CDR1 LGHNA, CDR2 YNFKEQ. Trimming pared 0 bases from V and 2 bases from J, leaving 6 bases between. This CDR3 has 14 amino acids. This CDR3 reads CASSQDAATDTQYF. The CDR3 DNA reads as TGTGCCAGCAGCCAAGATGCGGCCACAGATACGCAGTATTTT.

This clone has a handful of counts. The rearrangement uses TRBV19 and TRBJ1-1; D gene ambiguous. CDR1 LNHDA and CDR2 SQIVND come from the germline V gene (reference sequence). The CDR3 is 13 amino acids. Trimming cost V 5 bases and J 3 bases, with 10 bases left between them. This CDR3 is CASSETEYTEAFF. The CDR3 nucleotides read TGTGCCAGTAGTGAAACAGAATACACTGAAGCTTTCTTT. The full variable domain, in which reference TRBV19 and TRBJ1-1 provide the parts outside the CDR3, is DGGITQSPKYLFRKEGQNVTLSCEQNLNHDAMYWYRQDPGQGLRLIYYSQIVNDFQKGDIAEGYSVSREKKESFPLTVTSAQKNPTAFYLCASSETEYTEAFFGQGTRLTVV.